The 15 T cell receptor beta chains in this list originate from one sample, sequenced in a study of shared clonotypes between healthy human individuals. Sequencing used immunoSEQ multiplex PCR; TCRdb keeps in-frame clones, though not all of them. This sample yields 2.5 million or so clones, of which 85% to 95% are seen a single time; 0.11% to 0.15% belongs to the top ten. Source material: naive CD4+ T cells sorted from blood. Subset in this sample: CD45RA+ positively selected. These receptor sequences come from a man aged 18 to 30 in good health.

The chain combines TRBV2 with TRBJ2-7; TRBD2 matches 9 bases. Germline CDR1 SNHLY, CDR2 FYNNEI. The CDR3 is 14 residues long. Trimming removed 6 bases from V and 6 bases from J; junction bases left unmatched: 9. As DNA, the CDR3 is TGTGCCAGCAGCCAACACATTAGCGGGGGCGAGCAGTACTTC. It encodes CASSQHISGGEQYF.

This chain links TRBV6-5 with TRBJ2-2; no clear D. This CDR3 comprises 14 residues. V lost 1 base and J lost 2, with 5 bases in between. Germline V gene lookup returns CDR1 MNHEY and CDR2 SVGAGI. The CDR3 loop reads CASSYFPNTGELFF. The CDR3 DNA follows: TGTGCCAGCAGTTACTTTCCAAACACCGGGGAGCTGTTTTTT.

This chain connects TRBV30 to TRBJ2-2; D ambiguous. V lost 8 bases, J lost 6 bases, and 13 bases lay in between. From germline, CDR1 is GTSNPN and CDR2 SVGIG (reference sequence). CDR3 length equals 12 residues. This CDR3 is CAQSMVAGELFF. As DNA, the CDR3 is TGTGCCCAATCGATGGTCGCCGGGGAGCTGTTTTTT.

The chain couples TRBV6-6 to TRBJ2-7; D is ambiguous. Trimming removed 2 bases from V and 4 bases from J, with 9 bases in between. The CDR3 length is 13 residues. Germline V gene lookup returns CDR1 MNHNY and CDR2 SVGAGI (reference sequence). The CDR3 loop reads CASSYGNVYEQYF. The CDR3 DNA reads as TGTGCCAGCAGTTACGGAAACGTATACGAGCAGTACTTC.

As to this clone: Other DNA sequences in the sample encode the same CDR3. The chain combines TRBV28 with TRBJ2-7; D is unresolved. V was clipped by 2 bases and J by 6 bases, with 5 bases between them. CDR3 length: 11 amino acids. Germline values: CDR1 MDHEN, CDR2 SYDVKM. The CDR3 is CASSLRSEQYF. As DNA, the CDR3 is TGTGCCAGCAGTTTACGCTCCGAGCAGTACTTC.

This rearrangement joins TRBV27 to TRBJ1-5; 9 bases fit TRBD1. Germline CDR1 MNHEY, CDR2 SMNVEV (reference sequence). The CDR3 has 13 residues. Germline trimming cut 6 bases from V and 7 bases from J; bases unmatched to any gene: 4. The CDR3 is CASRKDRGQPQHF. As DNA, the CDR3 is TGTGCCAGCAGGAAGGACAGGGGCCAGCCCCAGCATTTT.

V usage is TRBV10-3 and J usage is TRBJ1-1; 10 nucleotides agree with TRBD1. Germline V lookup: CDR1 ENHRY, CDR2 SYGVKD. This CDR3 is built from 15 residues. Unmatched junction bases numbered 5, after V lost 4 bases and J lost 3 bases. DNA for the CDR3: TGTGCCATCAGTGGGGGGACAGGGGTGTACACTGAAGCTTTCTTT. This encodes CAISGGTGVYTEAFF.

The chain couples TRBV10-2 to TRBJ2-7, with D tentatively TRBD2 (5 bases). Trimming cost V 1 base and J 4 bases, with 14 bases left between them. CDR1 is WSHSY, CDR2 SAAADI, per germline. The CDR3 extends over 15 amino acids. CDR3 bases: TGCGCCAGCAGTGAGTTGAGACGGGAATGGTACGAGCAGTACTTC. It is translated as CASSELRREWYEQYF.

This chain links TRBV7-9 with TRBJ2-7; the match to TRBD1 covers 7 bases. Germline loops: CDR1 SEHNR, CDR2 FQNEAQ (reference sequence). V shed 5 bases, J shed 6 bases, and the junction held 4 bases outside the gene matches. The CDR3 consists of 12 residues. CDR3 region: CASSRDSREQYF. CDR3 DNA: TGTGCCAGCAGCCGGGACAGCCGCGAGCAGTACTTC.

The rearrangement joins TRBV5-4 to TRBJ2-7; D uncertain. The germline V and J ends were trimmed by 0 bases and 3 bases, with 13 bases remaining between them. The CDR3 consists of 15 residues. Germline CDR1 SGHNT, CDR2 YYREEE (reference sequence). In DNA form, the CDR3 reads TGTGCCAGCAGCTTGGACCCCACCCAGTTCTACGAGCAGTACTTC. This gives the protein CASSLDPTQFYEQYF.

Only one count was recorded for this clone. This rearrangement joins TRBV9 to TRBJ1-6; D ambiguous. The CDR3 sequence is 16 residues long. V was clipped by 4 bases and J by 6 bases, with 17 bases between them. Germline CDR1 and CDR2: SGDLS and YYNGEE. The chain's CDR3 is CASSSEVRHGNSPLHF. In DNA, the CDR3 is TGTGCCAGCAGCTCAGAGGTCCGTCATGGTAATTCACCCCTCCACTTT.

The chain couples TRBV15 to TRBJ1-1; D unclear. The CDR3 has 15 amino acids. The V gene lost 1 base and the J gene lost 1 base, with 10 bases spanning the gap. CDR1 LNHNV and CDR2 YYDKDF come from the germline V gene (reference sequence). CDR3 residues: CATSRGGGTNTEAFF. The CDR3 DNA reads as TGTGCCACCAGCAGAGGTGGAGGAACGAACACTGAAGCTTTCTTT.

The chain is built from TRBV14 and TRBJ1-6; no firm D call. The CDR3 consists of 15 residues. The germline V gene encodes CDR1 SGHDN and CDR2 FVKESK. The V gene lost 0 bases and the J gene lost 12 bases, with 15 bases spanning the gap. CDR3 sequence: CASSQEGRGWGPLHF. CDR3 sequence (DNA): TGTGCCAGCAGCCAAGAGGGCCGAGGGTGGGGACCCCTCCACTTT.

The chain links TRBV25-1 to TRBJ2-5, with D perhaps TRBD2 (5 bases). The DNA matches TRBJ2-7 better at its end, which makes the J call doubtful. CDR1 MGHDK and CDR2 SYGVNS come from the germline V gene. This CDR3 contains 15 residues. The CDR3 DNA reads TGTGCCAGCAGTCCCTCGAGCGGCCTCTCCTACGAGCAGTACTTC. It encodes CASSPSSGLSYEQYF.

The V and J genes are TRBV5-6 and TRBJ1-2; 8 nucleotides match TRBD1. Trimming removed 4 bases from V and 5 bases from J; junction bases left unmatched: 19. Germline CDR1 SGHDT, CDR2 YYEEEE. The length of the CDR3 is 18 residues. For the CDR3, the DNA is TGTGCCAGCAGCCAGAGACAGGGGATCCAATTACGCGGGTATGGCTACACCTTC. It yields the protein CASSQRQGIQLRGYGYTF.